A selection of T cell receptor beta chains follows, all from one sample in a study of T cell responses to AZD1222 COVID-19 vaccine. Sequencing used immunoSEQ multiplex PCR; TCRdb keeps in-frame clones, though not all of them. This table has 100,000 to 150,000 clones, approximately 88% appearing once. Specimen: peripheral blood, collected on day 0 of AZD1222 vaccination. The receptors here all came from an adult in good health. The conserved cysteine and the conserved F or W are not part of the CDR3 here.

TRBV23-1	TRBJ1-3	ASSQTDKDSGNTIY
TRBV19	TRBJ1-5	ASTSPGDRVQPQH
TRBV19	TRBJ2-1	ASSPRTAGHKYNEQF
TRBV28	TRBJ2-5	ASSPTGMGQETQY
TRBV24-1	TRBJ1-1	ATKGPNTEAF
TRBV5-1	TRBJ1-2	ASSLETQVWSGYT
TRBV7-2	TRBJ2-1	ASSLSREGGEQF
TRBV29-1	TRBJ2-5	SLSTSGEETQY
TRBV18	TRBJ1-1	ASSPRSTSVMNTEAF
TRBV7-9	TRBJ2-6	ASSLAGVGANVLT
TRBV5-6	TRBJ2-7	ASSSRGEQY
TRBV28	TRBJ2-3	ASSFRRDTQY
TRBV21-1	TRBJ1-1	ASSRGQGTTEAF
TRBV18	TRBJ1-4	ASSPYRRSTNEKLF
TRBV27	TRBJ1-4	ASRQGLSEKLF
TRBV7-2	TRBJ2-7	ASAGTALREQY
TRBV28	TRBJ1-4	ASSSLIRDSGGEKLF
TRBV11-1	TRBJ2-7	ASSLTLAGGSYEQY
TRBV7-2	TRBJ2-1	ASSPTGTSGGAEQF
TRBV5-5	TRBJ1-4	ASSLATGGVYEKLF
TRBV27	TRBJ2-7	ASSLGPLLAGTYEQY
TRBV28	TRBJ1-5	ASRRQGEQPQH
TRBV2	TRBJ2-1	ASRGLAAYNEQF
TRBV28	TRBJ2-5	ASSSGQAQETQY
TRBV28	TRBJ2-1	ASSLTVPGEQF
TRBV6-5	TRBJ1-1	ASTKQGMNTEAF
TRBV7-8	TRBJ2-2	ASSGGTGELF
TRBV27	TRBJ2-7	ASGPKPRTYEQY
TRBV4-1	TRBJ2-6	ASSQGAGANVLT
TRBV7-8	TRBJ2-6	ARGSSGANVLT
TRBV27	TRBJ2-7	ASRPSTSGRSYEQY
TRBV3-1/TRBV3-2	TRBJ1-4	ASSPGTDLEKLF
TRBV2	TRBJ1-2	ASPEEGKDGYT
TRBV7-9	TRBJ2-1	ASSLKREGRNEQF
TRBV2	TRBJ2-3	ASRRGQGTNTDTQY
TRBV5-1	TRBJ2-5	ASSFQETQY
TRBV19	TRBJ2-1	ASSGDYRKYNEQF
TRBV28	TRBJ2-7	ASRTGTSIDEQY
TRBV3-1/TRBV3-2	TRBJ2-7	ASSQDASRTGEQY
TRBV6-2/TRBV6-3	TRBJ2-7	ASSYPVDRKTYEQY
TRBV7-2	TRBJ1-4	ASSWTVNEKLF
TRBV18	TRBJ1-2	ASSPAGPYGYT
TRBV6-5	TRBJ1-4	ASSLQGEGIEKLF
TRBV7-2	TRBJ1-2	ASSLRDSAYSNYGYT
TRBV14	TRBJ1-6	ASSQRPLYNSPLH
TRBV19	TRBJ2-7	ASSIQGANEQY
TRBV19	TRBJ1-4	ASSNLLGEGINEKLF
TRBV6-4	TRBJ2-7	AYDVGRVYEQY
TRBV19	TRBJ1-3	ASGRDTIY
TRBV18	TRBJ1-4	ASSPPTTGLGGSEKLF
TRBV30	TRBJ2-7	AWSILGLAYEQY
TRBV3-1/TRBV3-2	TRBJ1-5	ASSQDSSNQPQH
TRBV20-1	TRBJ2-3	SASDLAEREADTQY
TRBV11-1	TRBJ1-6	ASSLSRDLRSPLH